Each of the 20 T cell receptor beta chains below was sequenced from the same sample in a study of blood T cells in healthy people across ages. A second about 7 to 11 cycle PCR used barcoded and J-beta primers. TCRdb reanalysed the 5' RACE reads using MiXCR and keeps one entry per CDR3 protein. The table has about 800,000 distinct CDR3 sequences, over 45% seen once. The sequencing sample was made of blood. These receptors were collected from a man younger than 45 in good health.

The chain couples TRBV18 to TRBJ1-5; D gene unclear. V gave up 3 bases and J gave up 3 bases, with 6 bases separating them. The CDR3 contains 13 residues. Germline CDR1 reads KGHSH; CDR2 reads LQKENI. CDR3 region: CASSPEYNQPQHF. In DNA, the CDR3 is TGTGCCAGCTCACCGGAATACAATCAGCCCCAGCATTTT.

DNA of the CDR3: TGCAGTGCTAGTTCGACTCGCGAGCAGTACTTC. This encodes CSASSTREQYF. The chain carries TRBV20-1 and TRBJ2-5; D unclear. The DNA end is a closer match to TRBJ2-7, so the J assignment may be wrong. The CDR3 has 11 amino acids. Looked up from germline, CDR1 is DFQATT and CDR2 is SNEGSKA (reference sequence).

The J gene is TRBJ1-1, the V gene TRBV7-8; D remains unclear. The V and J ends lost 2 bases and 5 bases respectively, with 9 bases between them. The CDR3 covers 13 residues. From germline, CDR1 is SGHVS and CDR2 FQNEAQ. The CDR3 here is CASSLKAGTEAFF. The CDR3 DNA follows: TGTGCCAGCAGCTTAAAGGCGGGGACTGAAGCTTTCTTT.

This clonotype was detected only a few times. The rearrangement links TRBV12-3 or TRBV12-4 to TRBJ2-5; a weak D match, TRBD2 (6 bases). V lost 5 bases and J 4 bases, leaving 14 bases between the germline ends. The CDR3 runs to 14 residues. CDR3 nucleotide sequence: TGTGCCAGCAGTATCTGGGGGGTAGGAGAGACCCAGTACTTC. Translating it yields CASSIWGVGETQYF.

The V and J genes are TRBV18 and TRBJ1-1; D is unresolved. Per the germline V gene, CDR1 is KGHSH and CDR2 is LQKENI. Trimming took 0 bases from V and 5 from J, leaving 10 bases between them. The CDR3 length is 14 residues. The DNA of the CDR3 is TGTGCCAGCTCACCACCGATGTCCAGGACTGAAGCTTTCTTT. Its protein is CASSPPMSRTEAFF.

This chain connects TRBV4-3 to TRBJ1-2; possible D gene TRBD1, 5 bases. Trimming removed 4 bases at V and 1 base at J, with 13 bases between. CDR3 length: 15 residues. Germline CDR1 and CDR2: LGHNA and YSLEER. The CDR3 spells CASSPFTGFNYGYTF. The CDR3, as DNA: TGCGCCAGCAGCCCCTTCACAGGTTTTAACTATGGCTACACCTTC.

The chain carries TRBV6-5 and TRBJ1-6; tentatively, D is TRBD1 (5 bases). Trimming stripped 2 bases from V and 9 bases from J, with 14 bases between. The germline V gene encodes CDR1 MNHEY and CDR2 SVGAGI. The CDR3 runs to 15 residues. The CDR3 DNA is TGTGCCAGCAGTTACCGGGGGGTGGTAGGTTCACCCCTCCACTTT. As protein: CASSYRGVVGSPLHF.

The V and J genes are TRBV5-5 and TRBJ2-7; the D gene is possibly TRBD1 (6 bases). The CDR3 has 15 amino acids. V lost 3 bases and J 1 base, leaving 14 bases between the germline ends. The germline gives CDR1 SGHKS, CDR2 YYEKEE (reference sequence). CDR3 sequence reads: CASSWTGTRSYEQYF. Here the CDR3 DNA reads TGTGCCAGCAGCTGGACCGGGACACGATCCTACGAGCAGTACTTC.

The V call is TRBV10-3, the J call TRBJ1-4, with D perhaps TRBD1 (5 bases). The CDR3 extends over 17 amino acids. Trimming stripped 0 bases from V and 4 bases from J, with 15 bases between. Germline assignment: CDR1 ENHRY and CDR2 SYGVKD. The CDR3 spells CAISESRQLKDNEKLFF. The DNA of the CDR3 is TGTGCCATCAGTGAGTCGAGACAGCTAAAGGATAATGAAAAACTGTTTTTT.

The rearrangement joins TRBV7-9 to TRBJ2-4; D ambiguous. The J call may be faulty, since TRBJ2-7 better matches the DNA end. CDR3 size: 14 residues. CDR1 and CDR2 (germline): SEHNR, FQNEAQ (reference sequence). CDR3 protein: CASSWNGPAYEQYF. The CDR3, as DNA: TGTGCCAGCAGCTGGAACGGGCCAGCCTACGAGCAGTACTTC.

The V call is TRBV3-1, the J call TRBJ2-1; D tentatively fits TRBD1 or TRBD2 (6 bases each). Germline values: CDR1 LGHDT, CDR2 YNNKEL (reference sequence). V shed 4 bases and J shed 6 bases, with 22 bases lying between them. This CDR3 has 17 amino acids. CDR3 loop: CASSPSAQGPGVNEQFF. The CDR3 DNA sequence: TGTGCCAGCAGCCCTTCGGCACAGGGCCCGGGGGTCAATGAGCAGTTCTTC.

This clonotype was recorded a few times. The genes are TRBV4-3 and TRBJ2-5, with D unresolved. Germline lookup yields CDR1 LGHNA and CDR2 YSLEER. The V end was cut by 0 bases, the J end by 1 base, with 6 bases between. This CDR3 spans 14 amino acids. The DNA of the CDR3 is TGCGCCAGCAGCCAAGAACTCGGCCAAGAGACCCAGTACTTC. Translated, it gives CASSQELGQETQYF.

The rearrangement uses TRBV20-1 and TRBJ1-4, with D possibly TRBD1 on 5 matching bases. CDR1 and CDR2 (germline): DFQATT, SNEGSKA (reference sequence). This CDR3 has 14 residues. V lost 7 bases to trimming and J lost 8 bases, with 20 bases between them. This CDR3 is CSVTTGGDWEKLFF. The CDR3 nucleotides read TGCAGTGTCACCACAGGAGGGGATTGGGAAAAACTGTTTTTT.

This sequence joins TRBV4-3 and TRBJ2-1, with D possibly called TRBD1 or TRBD2 (5 bases each). The CDR3 length is 19 residues. Between the trimmed V and J ends, which lost 0 bases and 4 bases, there was a span of 22 bases. Germline lookup yields CDR1 LGHNA and CDR2 YSLEER. The CDR3 coding sequence is TGCGCCAGCAGCCAAGATAATCTGGGGGTGGGAGTCGGTTACAATGAGCAGTTCTTC. Translation gives CASSQDNLGVGVGYNEQFF.

The chain couples TRBV29-1 to TRBJ2-7; the match to TRBD2 covers 8 bases. V gave up 4 bases and J gave up 4 bases; unmatched junction bases: 15. Germline V gives CDR1 SQVTM, CDR2 ANQGSEA. The CDR3 extends over 16 amino acids. CDR3 in DNA: TGCAGCGTTGCCTCCTTCGCGGGACTAGGAGGGTACGAGCAGTACTTC. Encoded protein: CSVASFAGLGGYEQYF.

This chain joins TRBV7-2 and TRBJ2-1, with D hard to call. The V end lost 5 bases, the J end lost 10 bases, and 12 bases lay between the germline ends. The CDR3 is 12 amino acids. Germline V gene data show CDR1 as SGHTA and CDR2 as FQGNSA. CDR3 amino acids: CASSPAPGEQFF. The CDR3 nucleotides read TGTGCCAGCAGCCCAGCCCCCGGGGAGCAGTTCTTC. The full variable domain, completed using reference TRBV7-2 and TRBJ2-1, is GAGVSQSPSNKVTEKGKDVELRCDPISGHTALYWYRQSLGQGLEFLIYFQGNSAPDKSGLPSDRFSAERTGGSVSTLTIQRTQQEDSAVYLCASSPAPGEQFFGPGTRLTVL.

This clonotype has a single count. The chain combines TRBV6-2 or TRBV6-3 with TRBJ2-7; TRBD2 aligns across 8 bases. With V trimmed by 10 bases and J by 2 bases, 1 base remained unmatched. Per the germline V gene, CDR1 is MNHEY and CDR2 is SVGEGT. CDR3 size: 11 residues. As DNA, the CDR3 is TGTGCCACAGCGGGAGCCTACGAGCAGTACTTC. Amino acid sequence: CATAGAYEQYF.

The chain joins TRBV14 to TRBJ2-3, with D perhaps matching TRBD1 (6 bases). This CDR3 spans 13 amino acids. CDR1 SGHDN and CDR2 FVKESK come from the germline V gene. V lost 7 bases and J 10 bases, leaving 18 bases between the germline ends. The CDR3 nucleotides are TGTGCCAGCAACCAGGGGCCAGGCAGGCCGCAGTATTTT. Its translation is CASNQGPGRPQYF.

V and J are TRBV4-1 and TRBJ2-5; D is tentatively TRBD1 or TRBD2 (5 bases each). The V end was cut by 0 bases, the J end by 5 bases, with 10 bases between. Germline loops: CDR1 MGHRA, CDR2 YSYEKL. CDR3 size: 14 residues. The DNA of the CDR3 is TGCGCCAGCAGCCAAGACTCTGGGACGGAGACCCAGTACTTC. Residues: CASSQDSGTETQYF.

This clonotype occurred a few times. V gene TRBV29-1 combines with J gene TRBJ2-1; TRBD2 matches 9 bases. J lost 6 bases, V lost 5 bases, and 11 bases had no gene match. The germline gives CDR1 SQVTM, CDR2 ANQGSEA. CDR3 length: 15 amino acids. The CDR3 nucleotides read TGCAGCGTTAATACGCCGACTAGCGGAACCAATGAGCAGTTCTTC. It is translated as CSVNTPTSGTNEQFF.